Following are 25 T cell receptor beta chains from one sample sequenced in a study of cytomegalovirus exposure and HLA in healthy donors. Both 60 Vbeta primers and 13 Jbeta primers went into the PCR. The data were produced by immunoSEQ multiplex PCR, yet TCRdb's version contains in-frame clones alone and is incomplete. The sample has approximately 240,000 clones; roughly 82% are singletons. Material for sequencing was PBMCs. Receptors were obtained from a woman aged 40 to 50 in good health and CMV-seropositive.

V gene TRBV30 combines with J gene TRBJ2-5; TRBD1 aligns across 7 bases. The germline CDR1 and CDR2 sequences are GTSNPN and SVGIG (reference sequence). CDR3 size: 13 residues. V shed 3 bases, J shed 5 bases, and the junction held 6 bases outside the gene matches. The DNA of the CDR3 is TGTGCCTGGAGGGACAGGTTAAGCGAGACCCAGTACTTC. It is translated as CAWRDRLSETQYF.

The gene calls are TRBV28 and TRBJ2-6; a weak D match, TRBD1 (6 bases). From germline, CDR1 is MDHEN and CDR2 SYDVKM. Trimming shortened V by 5 bases and J by 2 bases, and 10 bases separated the two germline ends. CDR3 length equals 15 residues. The CDR3 nucleotides are TGTGCCAGCAGTATACACAGGGCTGGGGCCAACGTCCTGACTTTC. It codes for CASSIHRAGANVLTF.

This chain connects TRBV6-1 to TRBJ2-7; maybe TRBD2 (7 bases). This CDR3 spans 15 amino acids. Germline V gives CDR1 MNHNS, CDR2 SASEGT. Deletions cut 2 bases from V and 2 bases from J, with 13 bases between. The CDR3 DNA reads as TGTGCCAGCAGTGAACAGGGGAGGGGTCCCTACGAGCAGTACTTC. This encodes CASSEQGRGPYEQYF.

This clone was seen only a few times. This chain connects TRBV19 to TRBJ2-1; TRBD2 matches at 11 bases. From germline, CDR1 is LNHDA and CDR2 SQIVND (reference sequence). This CDR3 region has 14 residues. Losses at the gene ends were 6 bases for V and 7 bases for J; bases not matched to a gene: 5. The CDR3 nucleotides are TGTGCCAGTAGGTCTAGCGGGAGGATAAATGAGCAGTTCTTC. This codes for CASRSSGRINEQFF.

The sample holds one count of this clone. The chain links TRBV29-1 to TRBJ1-2; tentatively, D is TRBD1 (5 bases). Germline-derived CDR1 and CDR2 are SQVTM and ANQGSEA. The CDR3 runs 14 residues. The V end lost 5 bases, the J end lost 2 bases, and 15 bases lay between the germline ends. The CDR3 DNA sequence: TGCAGCGTTCCGGCAGTCAAGGGGAACTATGGCTACACCTTC. Translating it yields CSVPAVKGNYGYTF.

This clone came up a few times. The chain is built from TRBV7-2 and TRBJ1-2, with 9 bases matching TRBD1. J gave up 5 bases and V 1 base, and 11 bases lay outside the gene matches. CDR3 length equals 17 residues. The germline gives CDR1 SGHTA, CDR2 FQGNSA. CDR3 in amino acids: CASSLVRDRDGGYGYTF. The CDR3 region has the DNA TGTGCCAGCAGCTTAGTACGGGACAGGGACGGGGGGTATGGCTACACCTTC.

The rearrangement joins TRBV25-1 to TRBJ1-2; TRBD1 is a possible D gene (6 bases). Germline V gives CDR1 MGHDK, CDR2 SYGVNS. The length of the CDR3 is 13 residues. V was cut by 4 bases and J by 4 bases, with 10 bases left in between. The CDR3 coding sequence is TGTGCCAGCAGTGGCACAGGGATCTATGGCTACACCTTC. Translated: CASSGTGIYGYTF.

The CDR3 DNA reads TGCAGCGATATGGGGACAGTGAACACTGAAGCTTTCTTT. It is translated as CSDMGTVNTEAFF. V gene TRBV29-1 combines with J gene TRBJ1-1; 7 bases line up with TRBD1. V lost 7 bases, J lost 0 bases, and 5 bases stayed unmatched. The CDR3 is 13 amino acids. The germline V gene encodes CDR1 SQVTM and CDR2 ANQGSEA.

Comment on this clone: Other DNA sequences in the same sample also yield this CDR3. The chain carries TRBV7-2 and TRBJ1-1, with 8 bases fitting TRBD1. The CDR3 is 15 amino acids. V was pared by 5 bases and J by 2 bases, with 7 bases of the junction left unmatched. From germline, CDR1 is SGHTA and CDR2 FQGNSA. The CDR3, as DNA: TGTGCCAGCAGCAGCCGACAGGGGAGAAACACTGAAGCTTTCTTT. This encodes CASSSRQGRNTEAFF.

The chain is built from TRBV9 and TRBJ2-1, with D maybe TRBD2 (6 bases). V was clipped by 5 bases and J by 5 bases, with 8 bases between them. The germline CDR1 and CDR2 sequences are SGDLS and YYNGEE. CDR3 length: 12 amino acids. The CDR3 loop reads CASRRGNNEQFF. The CDR3 coding sequence is TGTGCCAGCAGACGCGGGAACAATGAGCAGTTCTTC. The entire variable domain, with the rest obtained from reference TRBV9 and TRBJ2-1, is as follows: DSGVTQTPKHLITATGQRVTLRCSPRSGDLSVYWYQQSLDQGLQFLIQYYNGEERAKGNILERFSAQQFPDLHSELNLSSLELGDSALYFCASRRGNNEQFFGPGTRLTVL.

The V and J genes are TRBV14 and TRBJ2-3, with 11 bases identical to TRBD2. This CDR3 spans 15 amino acids. The J segment lost 1 base and the V segment lost 4 bases, leaving 1 base of the junction unmatched. CDR1 is SGHDN, CDR2 FVKESK, per germline. The CDR3 nucleotides read TGTGCCAGCAGCCGTAGCGGGAGGGGCACAGATACGCAGTATTTT. Protein: CASSRSGRGTDTQYF.

The J gene is TRBJ2-7, the V gene TRBV14; 7 nucleotides match TRBD1. Per germline, CDR1 SGHDN and CDR2 FVKESK. CDR3 length equals 15 residues. Unmatched junction bases numbered 11, after V lost 6 bases and J lost 3 bases. CDR3 loop: CASSHIYRGHYEQYF. Written as DNA, the CDR3 is TGTGCCAGCAGTCATATTTACAGGGGTCACTACGAGCAGTACTTC.

This chain joins TRBV7-2 and TRBJ2-3; 7 bases agree with TRBD1. V lost 3 bases and J lost 12; bases outside the gene matches: 6. The CDR3 has 12 amino acids. Germline values: CDR1 SGHTA, CDR2 FQGNSA. In DNA, the CDR3 is TGTGCCAGCAGCTTCCCCGGGACAGATCAGTATTTT. Amino acids: CASSFPGTDQYF.

The gene calls are TRBV9 and TRBJ1-2; D remains unclear. The germline V and J ends were trimmed by 3 bases and 8 bases, with 8 bases remaining between them. Germline CDR1 is SGDLS and CDR2 is YYNGEE. The CDR3 has 11 amino acids. DNA of the CDR3: TGTGCCAGCAGCGGGAGGGAAGGCTACACCTTC. It translates to CASSGREGYTF.

CDR3 DNA sequence: TGTGCCAGTAGCGACTGGGAGACCCAGTACTTC. Protein product: CASSDWETQYF. This chain joins TRBV19 and TRBJ2-5; D is undetermined. Between the trimmed V and J ends, which lost 6 bases and 5 bases, there was a span of 7 bases. The CDR3 runs 11 residues. Per germline, CDR1 LNHDA and CDR2 SQIVND (reference sequence).

The rearrangement links TRBV28 to TRBJ1-2; D unresolved. V was pared by 5 bases and J by 4 bases, with 14 bases between. Germline V lookup: CDR1 MDHEN, CDR2 SYDVKM. The length of the CDR3 is 14 residues. Here the CDR3 DNA reads TGTGCCAGCAGTCCACAACAGAAAACCTATGGCTACACCTTC. It encodes CASSPQQKTYGYTF.

V and J are TRBV7-3 and TRBJ2-7; D remains unclear. CDR3 length: 13 amino acids. V was pared by 6 bases and J by 2 bases, with 11 bases between. Germline V gene data show CDR1 as SGHTA and CDR2 as FQGTGA. As DNA, the CDR3 is TGTGCCAGCAGTAAGACTCAAACCTACGAGCAGTACTTC. Translated: CASSKTQTYEQYF.

As regards this clone: The junction shows a germline mismatch at one end, possibly a read error. The V gene is TRBV7-9, the J gene TRBJ2-5; 7 positions match TRBD1. This CDR3 has 17 amino acids. Germline CDR1 and CDR2: SEHNR and FQNEAQ (reference sequence). DNA for the CDR3: TGTGCCAGCAGCTTAGCCCGGGACAGCGGTCACCAGGAGACCCAGTACTTC. Its translation: CASSLARDSGHQETQYF.

The chain employs TRBV2 and TRBJ2-1; 14 bases agree with TRBD2. Germline CDR1 reads SNHLY; CDR2 reads FYNNEI. The J segment lost 4 bases and the V segment lost 3 bases, leaving 8 bases of the junction unmatched. This CDR3 region has 18 residues. CDR3 loop: CASSDGTSGGLAYNEQFF. The CDR3 DNA reads as TGTGCCAGCAGTGACGGGACTAGCGGGGGACTGGCGTACAATGAGCAGTTCTTC.

About this clone: Germline is not matched at one junction end, which may reflect a read error. The V and J genes are TRBV7-7 and TRBJ2-7, with 7 bases matching TRBD1. The CDR3 is 13 residues long. CDR1 SSHAT and CDR2 FNYEAQ come from the germline V gene (reference sequence). The CDR3 region is CASSPLTGSEQYF. CDR3 DNA sequence: TGTGCTAGCAGCCCGCTGACAGGGTCCGAGCAGTACTTC.

The sample holds a few counts of this clone. Different DNA sequences within this sample yield the same CDR3. V is TRBV30 and J is TRBJ1-6; 8 nucleotides agree with TRBD1. In germline, CDR1 is GTSNPN, CDR2 SVGIG (reference sequence). The J segment lost 0 bases and the V segment lost 7 bases, leaving 11 bases of the junction unmatched. The CDR3 has 17 amino acids. Here the CDR3 reads CASQVSGGISYNSPLHF. The CDR3 DNA reads as TGTGCCTCTCAGGTTTCAGGGGGCATCTCCTATAATTCACCCCTCCACTTT.

This clone was found a few times. The V call is TRBV5-1, the J call TRBJ2-5; possible D gene TRBD1, 6 bases. The J call may be incorrect, as the DNA end agrees better with TRBJ2-7. The CDR3 runs 14 residues. The germline gives CDR1 SGHRS, CDR2 YFSETQ. The CDR3 is CASSLDRARDEQYF. CDR3 DNA sequence: TGCGCCAGCAGCTTGGACAGGGCTCGTGACGAGCAGTACTTC.

This chain uses TRBV5-8 with TRBJ2-7; 9 bases fit TRBD1. CDR1 is SGHTS, CDR2 YDEGEE, per germline. This CDR3 spans 15 amino acids. Trimming took 4 bases from V and 3 from J; bases not matched to a gene: 8. The CDR3: CASSHRDRVGYEQYF. In DNA form, the CDR3 reads TGTGCCAGCAGCCACCGGGACAGGGTCGGCTACGAGCAGTACTTC.

The CDR3 nucleotides are TGTGCCAGCAGTCAGGATAGAGACGCCTACGAGCAGTACTTC. Translation: CASSQDRDAYEQYF. V is TRBV2 and J is TRBJ2-7, with D unresolved. Between the trimmed V and J ends, which lost 5 bases and 2 bases, there was a span of 13 bases. CDR1 and CDR2 from the germline V gene are SNHLY and FYNNEI. CDR3 length: 14 amino acids. Complete variable domain (other parts from reference TRBV2 and TRBJ2-7): EPEVTQTPSHQVTQMGQEVILRCVPISNHLYFYWYRQILGQKVEFLVSFYNNEISEKSEIFDDQFSVERPDGSNFTLKIRSTKLEDSAMYFCASSQDRDAYEQYFGPGTRLTVT.

The chain uses TRBV30 and TRBJ2-5; unclear D gene. V lost 4 bases, J lost 0 bases, and 6 bases lay in between. Germline V gene data show CDR1 as GTSNPN and CDR2 as SVGIG (reference sequence). The CDR3 has 12 amino acids. Here the CDR3 reads CAWNMYQETQYF. The CDR3 DNA sequence: TGTGCCTGGAACATGTACCAAGAGACCCAGTACTTC. The whole variable domain, filled in from reference TRBV30 and TRBJ2-5, reads SQTIHQWPATLVQPVGSPLSLECTVEGTSNPNLYWYRQAAGRGLQLLFYSVGIGQISSEVPQNLSASRPQDRQFILSSKKLLLSDSGFYLCAWNMYQETQYFGPGTRLLVL.